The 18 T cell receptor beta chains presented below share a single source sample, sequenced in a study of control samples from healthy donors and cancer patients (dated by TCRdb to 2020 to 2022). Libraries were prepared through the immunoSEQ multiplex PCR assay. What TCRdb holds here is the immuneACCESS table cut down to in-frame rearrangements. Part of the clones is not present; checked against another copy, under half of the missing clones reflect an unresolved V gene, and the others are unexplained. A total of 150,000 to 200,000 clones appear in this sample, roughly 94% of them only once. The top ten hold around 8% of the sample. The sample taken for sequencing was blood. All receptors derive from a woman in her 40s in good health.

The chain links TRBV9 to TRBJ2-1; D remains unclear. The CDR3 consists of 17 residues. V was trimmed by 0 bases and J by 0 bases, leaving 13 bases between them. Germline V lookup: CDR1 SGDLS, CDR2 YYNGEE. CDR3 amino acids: CASSVAPFVSSYNEQFF. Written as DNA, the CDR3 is TGTGCCAGCAGCGTAGCTCCGTTTGTAAGCTCCTACAATGAGCAGTTCTTC.

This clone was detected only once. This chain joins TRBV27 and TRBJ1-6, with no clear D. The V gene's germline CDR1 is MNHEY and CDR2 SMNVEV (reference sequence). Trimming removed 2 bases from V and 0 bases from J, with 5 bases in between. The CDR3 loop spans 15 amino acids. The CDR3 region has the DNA TGTGCCAGCAGTTTAGCCAGCTCCTATAATTCACCCCTCCACTTT. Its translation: CASSLASSYNSPLHF.

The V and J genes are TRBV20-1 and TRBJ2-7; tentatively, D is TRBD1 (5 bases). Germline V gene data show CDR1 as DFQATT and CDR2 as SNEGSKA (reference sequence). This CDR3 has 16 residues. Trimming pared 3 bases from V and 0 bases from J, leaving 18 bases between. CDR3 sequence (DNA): TGCAGTGCTAGTGAACTCAGGGCCCCCGGCTCCTACGAGCAGTACTTC. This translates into CSASELRAPGSYEQYF.

The CDR3 loop reads CASSGGETQYF. CDR3 DNA: TGTGCCAGTAGTGGCGGAGAGACCCAGTACTTC. The chain employs TRBV19 and TRBJ2-5; the D is unclear. V lost 5 bases, J lost 4 bases, and 5 bases lay in between. Germline-derived CDR1 and CDR2 are LNHDA and SQIVND (reference sequence). The CDR3 is made up of 11 amino acids.

CDR3 DNA: TGTGCCTGGGCCCCTTATTTAGACGAGCAGTACTTC. It specifies CAWAPYLDEQYF. The chain recombines TRBV30 with TRBJ2-7, with unresolved D. The CDR3 runs 12 residues. Between the trimmed V and J ends, which lost 5 bases and 5 bases, there was a span of 13 bases. Germline loops: CDR1 GTSNPN, CDR2 SVGIG (reference sequence).

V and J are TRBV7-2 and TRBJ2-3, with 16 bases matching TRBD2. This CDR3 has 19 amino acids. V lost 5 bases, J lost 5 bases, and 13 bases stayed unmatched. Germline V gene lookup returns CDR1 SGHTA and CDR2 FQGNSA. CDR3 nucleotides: TGTGCCAGCAGCCCCCGAGGGACTAGCGGGAGGGCCGGGGGAGATACGCAGTATTTT. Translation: CASSPRGTSGRAGGDTQYF.

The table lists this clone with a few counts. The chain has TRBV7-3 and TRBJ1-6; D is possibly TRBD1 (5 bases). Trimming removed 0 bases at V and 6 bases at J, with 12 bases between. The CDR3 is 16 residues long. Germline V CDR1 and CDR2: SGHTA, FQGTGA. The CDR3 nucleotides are TGTGCCAGCAGCTTAACGGGGACCGGTCGTAATTCACCCCTCCACTTT. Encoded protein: CASSLTGTGRNSPLHF.

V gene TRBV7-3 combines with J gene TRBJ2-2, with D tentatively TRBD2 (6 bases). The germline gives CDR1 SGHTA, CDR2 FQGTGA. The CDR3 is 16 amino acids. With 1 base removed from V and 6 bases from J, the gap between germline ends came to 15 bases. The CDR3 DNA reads TGTGCCAGCAGCTTAATGGCGGGGATTGACGCCGGGGAGCTGTTTTTT. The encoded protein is CASSLMAGIDAGELFF.

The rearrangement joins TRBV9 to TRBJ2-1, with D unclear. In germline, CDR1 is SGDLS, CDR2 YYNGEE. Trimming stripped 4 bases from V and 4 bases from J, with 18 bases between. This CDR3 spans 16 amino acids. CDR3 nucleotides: TGTGCCAGCAGCCTTCTTTCCAGGAGCAGTTACAATGAGCAGTTCTTC. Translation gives CASSLLSRSSYNEQFF.

The CDR3 sequence is CASSLDVRLAGGSTDTQYF. The DNA for the CDR3 is TGTGCCAGCAGCTTGGATGTTCGACTAGCGGGGGGTAGCACAGATACGCAGTATTTT. This chain connects TRBV5-4 to TRBJ2-3, with 13 bases that match TRBD2. The germline V gene has CDR1 SGHNT and CDR2 YYREEE (reference sequence). This CDR3 is 19 amino acids long. Trimming removed 0 bases from V and 0 bases from J; junction bases left unmatched: 7.

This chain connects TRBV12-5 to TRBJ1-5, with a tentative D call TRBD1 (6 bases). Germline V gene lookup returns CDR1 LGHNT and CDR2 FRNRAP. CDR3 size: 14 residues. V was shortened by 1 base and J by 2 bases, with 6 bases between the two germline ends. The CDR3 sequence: CASGLGQGNQPQHF. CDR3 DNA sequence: TGTGCTAGTGGTTTGGGACAGGGCAATCAGCCCCAGCATTTT.

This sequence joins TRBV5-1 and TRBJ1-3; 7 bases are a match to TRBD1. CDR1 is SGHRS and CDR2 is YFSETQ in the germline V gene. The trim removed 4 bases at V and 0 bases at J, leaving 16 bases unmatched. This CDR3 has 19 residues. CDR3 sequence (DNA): TGCGCCAGCAGCAGCAATTTCCCGGGACAGCGAAACTCTGGAAACACCATATATTTT. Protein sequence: CASSSNFPGQRNSGNTIYF.

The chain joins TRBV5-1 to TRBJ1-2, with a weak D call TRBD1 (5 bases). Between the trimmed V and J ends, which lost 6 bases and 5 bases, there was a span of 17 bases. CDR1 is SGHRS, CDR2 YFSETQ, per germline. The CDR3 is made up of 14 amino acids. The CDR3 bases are TGCGCCAGCAAATTTACGGATGGGGGTTATGGCTACACCTTC. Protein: CASKFTDGGYGYTF.

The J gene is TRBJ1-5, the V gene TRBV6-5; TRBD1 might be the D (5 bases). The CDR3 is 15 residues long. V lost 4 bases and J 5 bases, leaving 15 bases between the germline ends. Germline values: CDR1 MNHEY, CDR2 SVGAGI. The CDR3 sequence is CASSLSGQGDQPQHF. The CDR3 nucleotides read TGTGCCAGCAGTTTATCAGGGCAAGGGGATCAGCCCCAGCATTTT.

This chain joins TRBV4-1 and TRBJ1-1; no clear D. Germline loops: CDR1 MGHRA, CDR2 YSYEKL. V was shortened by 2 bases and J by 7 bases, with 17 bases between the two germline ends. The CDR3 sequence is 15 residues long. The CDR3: CASSQPNLRPVEAFF. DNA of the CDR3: TGCGCCAGCAGCCAACCCAACCTACGCCCAGTTGAAGCTTTCTTT.

This CDR3 is CASSLSGGAYEQYF. In DNA, the CDR3 is TGCGCCAGCAGCTTGAGCGGGGGGGCCTACGAGCAGTACTTC. The chain links TRBV5-1 to TRBJ2-7; 10 bases match TRBD2. CDR3 length: 14 residues. Looked up from germline, CDR1 is SGHRS and CDR2 is YFSETQ. V dropped 1 base and J dropped 2; count of bases not matched to a gene: 0.

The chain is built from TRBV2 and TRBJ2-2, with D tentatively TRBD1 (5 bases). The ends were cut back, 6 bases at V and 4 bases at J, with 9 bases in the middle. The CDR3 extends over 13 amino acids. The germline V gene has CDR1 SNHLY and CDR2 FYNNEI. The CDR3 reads CASRQESTGELFF. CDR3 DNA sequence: TGTGCCAGCAGACAGGAGAGCACCGGGGAGCTGTTTTTT. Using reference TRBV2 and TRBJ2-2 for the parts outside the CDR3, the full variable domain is EPEVTQTPSHQVTQMGQEVILRCVPISNHLYFYWYRQILGQKVEFLVSFYNNEISEKSEIFDDQFSVERPDGSNFTLKIRSTKLEDSAMYFCASRQESTGELFFGEGSRLTVL.

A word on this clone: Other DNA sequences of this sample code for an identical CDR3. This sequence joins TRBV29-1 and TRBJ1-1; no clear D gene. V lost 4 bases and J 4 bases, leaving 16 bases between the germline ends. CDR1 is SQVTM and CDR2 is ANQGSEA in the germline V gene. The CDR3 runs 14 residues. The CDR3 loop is CSVASVLGSTEAFF. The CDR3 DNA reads TGCAGCGTTGCTTCGGTCTTGGGGAGCACTGAAGCTTTCTTT. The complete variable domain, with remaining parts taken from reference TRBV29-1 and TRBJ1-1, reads SAVISQKPSRDICQRGTSLTIQCQVDSQVTMMFWYRQQPGQSLTLIATANQGSEATYESGFVIDKFPISRPNLTFSTLTVSNMSPEDSSIYLCSVASVLGSTEAFFGQGTRLTVV.